What follows describes a single TCR beta chain. Its antigen is still unknown. Germline V gene sequence: CDR1 SGHNT, CDR2 YYREEE (reference sequence). V was cut by 0 bases and J by 0 bases, with 13 bases left in between. CDR3 length equals 17 residues. This specimen belongs to a study of shared clonotypes between healthy human individuals. Broader study findings: The study found lower generation probabilities in non-shared clonotypes than in those shared by all four donors.

Subsets obtained from CD4+ cells comprised CD45RA+ naive and CD45RA-negative memory cells. Assay used: immunoSEQ multiplex PCR; TCRdb lists only in-frame clones, some missing. The table shows about 2.4 million clones, with 80% to 95% occurring only once. The sample was naive CD4+ T cells from PBMCs. Stated subset: CD45RA+ positively selected. This sequence was found in a man aged 18 to 30 in good health. Some clones in this sample may be carry-over from other donors' samples. The chain couples TRBV5-4 to TRBJ2-1, with D perhaps TRBD1 or TRBD2 (5 bases each). The CDR3 nucleotides read TGTGCCAGCAGCTTGGTGTCGGGACCGAGCTCCTACAATGAGCAGTTCTTC. Amino acids: CASSLVSGPSSYNEQFF.